Reported below is one TCR beta chain. This CDR3 region has 16 residues. In the original processing: Amplified reference gene primers provided the basis for estimating nucleated cell counts. Only in-frame clones appear in the TCRdb table, and some are missing; sequencing was by immunoSEQ multiplex PCR. V, J and clone size are taken as reported in that table, and D and trimming were inferred from the DNA itself. The sample has hundreds of thousands of clones; about nine tenths are singletons. The sample originates from a study of blood T cell repertoires in COVID-19. At the level of the study: Acute and convalescent COVID-19 samples came from the United States, Italy and Spain. PBMCs, B-cell-depleted T cells, or T cells were the source of the cDNA or gDNA that made up the material.

The source is a woman aged 30 to 39 with active or convalescent COVID-19. The chain couples TRBV21-1 to TRBJ1-5. TRBV21-1 constitutes a pseudogene. The sequenced material came from peripheral blood. The CDR3 DNA sequence: TGTGCCAGCAGCAAAAAGGCGGGGAGGAGCAATCAGCCCCAGCATTTT. Its protein is CASSKKAGRSNQPQHF.